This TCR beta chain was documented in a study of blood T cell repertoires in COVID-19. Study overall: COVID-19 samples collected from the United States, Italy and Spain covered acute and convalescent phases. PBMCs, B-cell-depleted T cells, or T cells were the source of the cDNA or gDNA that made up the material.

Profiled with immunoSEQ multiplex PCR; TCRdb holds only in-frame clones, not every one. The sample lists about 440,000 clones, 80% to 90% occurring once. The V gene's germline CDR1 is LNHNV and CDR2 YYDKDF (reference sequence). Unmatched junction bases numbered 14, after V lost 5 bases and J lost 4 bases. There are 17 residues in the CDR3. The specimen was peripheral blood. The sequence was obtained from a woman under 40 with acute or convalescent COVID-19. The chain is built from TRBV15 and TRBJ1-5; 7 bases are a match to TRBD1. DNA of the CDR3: TGTGCCACCAGCCCCTTTCCTCAGGGGGAAGATAATCAGCCCCAGCATTTT. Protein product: CATSPFPQGEDNQPQHF.